This paragraph covers one TCR beta chain sequence. The antigen is unknown. The sample is drawn from a study of shared clonotypes between healthy human individuals. The study, taken as a whole, reports: Several donors shared approximately 5% of their naive CD4 clonotypes. Memory subsets generally showed smaller estimated richness than naive subsets did. Clonotypes shared by all four donors outscored non-shared clonotypes in generation probability. Clonotype sharing among donors likely depends on sequencing depth.

Looked up from germline, CDR1 is MDHEN and CDR2 is SYDVKM. The CDR3 is made up of 14 amino acids. V was pared by 1 base and J by 11 bases, with 14 bases between. Sequencing used immunoSEQ multiplex PCR; TCRdb keeps in-frame clones, though not all of them. The sample contains around 2,000,000 clones, about 92% of which appear only once. CD45RO-negative cells were positively selected for CCR7, leaving out terminally differentiated effector memory CD45RA+ cells. Sequences were obtained from naive CD8+ T cells from PBMCs. This chain links TRBV28 with TRBJ1-4; weak D call: TRBD1 (6 bases). The TCR comes from a man younger than 35 in good health. Some clones in this sample may be carry-over from other donors' samples. The CDR3 loop is CASSLSDSFVKLFF. The CDR3 DNA is TGTGCCAGCAGTTTATCGGACAGCTTCGTTAAACTGTTTTTT.